A single sample is the source of the 16 T cell receptor beta chains below, sequenced in a study of cytomegalovirus exposure and HLA in healthy donors. Primers for the PCR totalled 60 Vbeta and 13 Jbeta. Some clones are missing from TCRdb's copy, which holds only in-frame ones; the method was immunoSEQ multiplex PCR. The sample yields 65,000 to 85,000 clones, almost 80% seen once. What was sequenced was PBMCs. All receptors come from a woman between 40 and 55 years old in good health and CMV-seropositive.

This clone was counted only a few times. The DNA for the CDR3 is TGTGCCAGCAGTTTAAACAGGGGGCGCGGTGGCTACACCTTC. Translated, it gives CASSLNRGRGGYTF. The V and J genes are TRBV27 and TRBJ1-2; TRBD1 aligns across 9 bases. This CDR3 is built from 14 residues. Germline trimming cut 2 bases from V and 7 bases from J; bases unmatched to any gene: 5. In germline, CDR1 is MNHEY, CDR2 SMNVEV (reference sequence).

V usage is TRBV6-1 and J usage is TRBJ2-5; 10 positions agree with TRBD1. This CDR3 comprises 15 residues. Germline CDR1 MNHNS, CDR2 SASEGT. Trimming cost V 8 bases and J 5 bases; bases outside gene matches: 11. This CDR3 is CASRTVPGQGETQYF. The CDR3 DNA follows: TGTGCCAGCCGAACTGTCCCGGGACAGGGGGAGACCCAGTACTTC.

The chain joins TRBV7-8 to TRBJ2-7; D possibly corresponds to TRBD2 (7 bases). The germline V gene encodes CDR1 SGHVS and CDR2 FQNEAQ. The V end lost 3 bases, the J end lost 1 base, and 10 bases lay between the germline ends. CDR3 length: 14 amino acids. The CDR3 sequence is CASSLGGPSYEQYF. The CDR3 DNA reads TGTGCCAGCAGCTTGGGGGGGCCTTCCTACGAGCAGTACTTC.

This clone was detected a few times. The V call is TRBV30, the J call TRBJ2-5; tentative D call: TRBD2 (6 bases). V gave up 3 bases and J gave up 2 bases, with 13 bases separating them. CDR3 size: 14 residues. Germline values: CDR1 GTSNPN, CDR2 SVGIG (reference sequence). The DNA of the CDR3 is TGTGCCTGGAGGGCCGGGACTCATCAAGAGACCCAGTACTTC. Translation: CAWRAGTHQETQYF.

V gene TRBV6-1 combines with J gene TRBJ2-2; 12 bases match TRBD2. CDR1 is MNHNS, CDR2 SASEGT, per germline. This CDR3 is 17 amino acids long. V lost 4 bases and J lost 0; bases outside the gene matches: 3. The CDR3 region has the DNA TGTGCCAGCAGTGTAACTAGCGGGGGGTCGAACACCGGGGAGCTGTTTTTT. Its protein product is CASSVTSGGSNTGELFF.

The chain employs TRBV6-1 and TRBJ2-2; 16 bases match TRBD2. CDR3 length equals 18 residues. J gave up 1 base and V 3 bases, and 2 bases lay outside the gene matches. Looked up from germline, CDR1 is MNHNS and CDR2 is SASEGT. In DNA, the CDR3 is TGTGCCAGCAGTGAGGGACTAGCGGGGGGGGTGAACACCGGGGAGCTGTTTTTT. Translated, it gives CASSEGLAGGVNTGELFF.

This chain uses TRBV29-1 with TRBJ2-5, with D unclear. The CDR3 length is 14 residues. Trimming shortened V by 3 bases and J by 1 base, and 12 bases separated the two germline ends. Germline loops: CDR1 SQVTM, CDR2 ANQGSEA. CDR3 DNA sequence: TGCAGCGTTGAGGGCAGGTCCTCCCAAGAGACCCAGTACTTC. Translated: CSVEGRSSQETQYF. The whole variable domain, filled in from reference TRBV29-1 and TRBJ2-5, reads SAVISQKPSRDICQRGTSLTIQCQVDSQVTMMFWYRQQPGQSLTLIATANQGSEATYESGFVIDKFPISRPNLTFSTLTVSNMSPEDSSIYLCSVEGRSSQETQYFGPGTRLLVL.

The V call is TRBV7-2, the J call TRBJ1-5, with D possibly TRBD1 on 5 matching bases. V lost 6 bases, J lost 1 base, and 13 bases lay in between. Germline values: CDR1 SGHTA, CDR2 FQGNSA. CDR3 length: 15 amino acids. This CDR3 is CASSPGWASNQPQHF. CDR3 bases: TGTGCCAGCAGTCCAGGGTGGGCGAGCAATCAGCCCCAGCATTTT.

The rearrangement joins TRBV6-1 to TRBJ1-1; D possibly corresponds to TRBD1 (6 bases). V lost 4 bases to trimming and J lost 0 bases, with 12 bases between them. This CDR3 has 15 amino acids. Germline CDR1 reads MNHNS; CDR2 reads SASEGT. CDR3 protein: CASSGRQALNTEAFF. The CDR3 DNA is TGTGCCAGCAGTGGAAGACAGGCATTGAACACTGAAGCTTTCTTT.

The chain is built from TRBV30 and TRBJ2-3; D call uncertain. Germline assignment: CDR1 GTSNPN and CDR2 SVGIG (reference sequence). The CDR3 covers 15 residues. With 2 bases removed from V and 3 bases from J, the gap between germline ends came to 15 bases. The CDR3, as DNA: TGTGCCTGGAGTTATCTCAAGCACGGTACAGATACGCAGTATTTT. It is translated as CAWSYLKHGTDTQYF. Based on the CDR3 plus reference TRBV30 and TRBJ2-3, the full variable domain is SQTIHQWPATLVQPVGSPLSLECTVEGTSNPNLYWYRQAAGRGLQLLFYSVGIGQISSEVPQNLSASRPQDRQFILSSKKLLLSDSGFYLCAWSYLKHGTDTQYFGPGTRLTVL.

J is TRBJ2-7 and V is TRBV6-5; 8 bases align to TRBD2. The germline gives CDR1 MNHEY, CDR2 SVGAGI. V lost 5 bases and J lost 4; bases outside the gene matches: 1. This CDR3 comprises 12 residues. The CDR3 DNA follows: TGTGCCAGCAGTCAGCGGGGGTACGAGCAGTACTTC. Translated: CASSQRGYEQYF.

This chain connects TRBV15 to TRBJ1-5; D is unclear. The CDR3 has 15 residues. V was cut by 0 bases and J by 5 bases, with 11 bases left in between. The germline V gene encodes CDR1 LNHNV and CDR2 YYDKDF (reference sequence). The CDR3 reads CATSRDSQSHQPQHF. CDR3 in DNA: TGTGCCACCAGCAGAGACTCACAGAGCCATCAGCCCCAGCATTTT.

The chain uses TRBV9 and TRBJ1-1, with D possibly matching TRBD1 (5 bases). The V end was cut by 8 bases, the J end by 1 base, with 15 bases between. The CDR3 is 14 amino acids. Looked up from germline, CDR1 is SGDLS and CDR2 is YYNGEE. CDR3 nucleotide sequence: TGTGCCAGTTCCATACAGGCGGCGAACACTGAAGCTTTCTTT. It is translated as CASSIQAANTEAFF. The variable domain in full, completed from reference TRBV9 and TRBJ1-1, reads DSGVTQTPKHLITATGQRVTLRCSPRSGDLSVYWYQQSLDQGLQFLIQYYNGEERAKGNILERFSAQQFPDLHSELNLSSLELGDSALYFCASSIQAANTEAFFGQGTRLTVV.

The CDR3 DNA reads as TGTGCCAGCTCATCGGGACAGACGAACTATGGCTACACCTTC. Translating it yields CASSSGQTNYGYTF. This chain joins TRBV18 and TRBJ1-2; 7 nucleotides line up with TRBD1. Germline CDR1 reads KGHSH; CDR2 reads LQKENI. The V gene end was trimmed by 5 bases and the J gene end by 2 bases; junction bases not matched to a gene: 5. The CDR3 sequence is 14 residues long.

This chain uses TRBV7-2 with TRBJ2-7; possibly TRBD1 for D (7 bases). The CDR3 sequence is 12 residues long. Germline V lookup: CDR1 SGHTA, CDR2 FQGNSA. Trimming left V 4 bases short and J 10 bases short, with 14 bases between. CDR3 in amino acids: CASSSPRGEQYF. In nucleotides, the CDR3 is TGTGCCAGCAGCTCCCCCAGGGGGGAACAGTACTTC.

This chain uses TRBV5-4 with TRBJ2-1, with 8 bases identical to TRBD1. Germline assignment: CDR1 SGHNT and CDR2 YYREEE (reference sequence). The CDR3 runs to 14 residues. J was trimmed by 7 bases and V by 0 bases; bases with no gene match: 3. DNA for the CDR3: TGTGCCAGCAGCTTGGGGACAGGGAGGAATGAGCAGTTCTTC. Amino acids: CASSLGTGRNEQFF.